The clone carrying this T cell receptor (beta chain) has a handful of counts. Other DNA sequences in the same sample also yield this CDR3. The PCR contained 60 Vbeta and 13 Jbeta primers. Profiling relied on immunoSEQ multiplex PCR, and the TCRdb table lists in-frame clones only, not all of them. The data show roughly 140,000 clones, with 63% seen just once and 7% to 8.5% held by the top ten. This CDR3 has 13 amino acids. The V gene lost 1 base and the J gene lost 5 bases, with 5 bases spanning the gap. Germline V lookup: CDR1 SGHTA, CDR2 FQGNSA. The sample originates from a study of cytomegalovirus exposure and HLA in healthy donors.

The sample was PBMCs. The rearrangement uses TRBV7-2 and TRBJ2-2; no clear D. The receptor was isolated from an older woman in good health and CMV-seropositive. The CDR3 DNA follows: TGTGCCAGCAGCTTAGGTCGGACCGGGGAGCTGTTTTTT. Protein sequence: CASSLGRTGELFF.